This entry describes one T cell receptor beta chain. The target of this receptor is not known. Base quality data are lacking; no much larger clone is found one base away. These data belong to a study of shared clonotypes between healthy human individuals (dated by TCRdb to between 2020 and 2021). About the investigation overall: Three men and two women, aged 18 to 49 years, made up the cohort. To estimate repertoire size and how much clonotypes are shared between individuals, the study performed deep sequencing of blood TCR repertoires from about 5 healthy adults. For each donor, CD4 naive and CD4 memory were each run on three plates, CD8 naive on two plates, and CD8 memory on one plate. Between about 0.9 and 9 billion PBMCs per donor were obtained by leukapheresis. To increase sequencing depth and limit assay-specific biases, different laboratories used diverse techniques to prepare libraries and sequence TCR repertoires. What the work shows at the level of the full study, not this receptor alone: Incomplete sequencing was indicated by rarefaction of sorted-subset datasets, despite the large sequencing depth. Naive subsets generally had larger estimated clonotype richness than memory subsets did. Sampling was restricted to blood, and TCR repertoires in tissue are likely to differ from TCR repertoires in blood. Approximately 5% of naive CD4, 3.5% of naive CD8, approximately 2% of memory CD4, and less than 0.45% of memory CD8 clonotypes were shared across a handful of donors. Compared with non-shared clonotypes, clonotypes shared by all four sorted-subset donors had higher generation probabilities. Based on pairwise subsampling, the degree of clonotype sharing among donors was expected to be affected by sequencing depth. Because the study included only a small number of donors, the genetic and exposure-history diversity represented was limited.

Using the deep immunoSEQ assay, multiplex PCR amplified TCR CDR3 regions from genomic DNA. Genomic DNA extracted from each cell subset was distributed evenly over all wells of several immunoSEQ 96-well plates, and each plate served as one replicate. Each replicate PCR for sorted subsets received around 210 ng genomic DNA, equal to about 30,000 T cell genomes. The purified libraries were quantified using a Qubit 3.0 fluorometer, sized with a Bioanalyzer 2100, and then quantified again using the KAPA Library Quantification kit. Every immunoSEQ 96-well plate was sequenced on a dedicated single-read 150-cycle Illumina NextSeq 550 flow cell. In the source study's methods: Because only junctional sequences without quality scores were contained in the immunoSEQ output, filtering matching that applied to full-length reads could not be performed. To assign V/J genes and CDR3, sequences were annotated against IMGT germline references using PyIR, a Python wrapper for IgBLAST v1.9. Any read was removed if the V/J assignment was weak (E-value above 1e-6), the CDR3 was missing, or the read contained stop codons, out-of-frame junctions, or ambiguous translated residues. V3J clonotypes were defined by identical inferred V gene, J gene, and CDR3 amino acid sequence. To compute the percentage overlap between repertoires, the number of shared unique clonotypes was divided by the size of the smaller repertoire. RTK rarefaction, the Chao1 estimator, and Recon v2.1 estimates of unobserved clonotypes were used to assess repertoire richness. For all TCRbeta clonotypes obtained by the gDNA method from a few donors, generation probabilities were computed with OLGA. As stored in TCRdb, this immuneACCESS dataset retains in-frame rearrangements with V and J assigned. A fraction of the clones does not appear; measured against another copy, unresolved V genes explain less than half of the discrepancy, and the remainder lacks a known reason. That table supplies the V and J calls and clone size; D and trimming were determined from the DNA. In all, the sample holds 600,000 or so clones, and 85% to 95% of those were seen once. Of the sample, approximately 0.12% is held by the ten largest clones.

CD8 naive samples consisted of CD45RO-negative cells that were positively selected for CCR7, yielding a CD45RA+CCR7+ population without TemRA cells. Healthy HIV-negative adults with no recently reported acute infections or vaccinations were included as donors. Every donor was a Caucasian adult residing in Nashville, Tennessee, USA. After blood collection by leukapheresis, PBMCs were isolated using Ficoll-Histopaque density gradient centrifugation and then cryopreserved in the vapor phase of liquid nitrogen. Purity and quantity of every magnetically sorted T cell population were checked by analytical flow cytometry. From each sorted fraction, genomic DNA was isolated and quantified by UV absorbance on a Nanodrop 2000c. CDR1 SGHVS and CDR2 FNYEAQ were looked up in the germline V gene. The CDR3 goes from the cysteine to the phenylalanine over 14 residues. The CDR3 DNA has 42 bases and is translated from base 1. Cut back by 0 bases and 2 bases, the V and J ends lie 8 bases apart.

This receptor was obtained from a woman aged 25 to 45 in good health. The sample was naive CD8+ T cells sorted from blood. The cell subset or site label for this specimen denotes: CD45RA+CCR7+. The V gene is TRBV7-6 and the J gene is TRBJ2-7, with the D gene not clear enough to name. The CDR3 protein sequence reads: CASSLAGETYEQYF. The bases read TGTGCCAGCAGCTTAGCCGGAGAAACCTACGAGCAGTACTTC.